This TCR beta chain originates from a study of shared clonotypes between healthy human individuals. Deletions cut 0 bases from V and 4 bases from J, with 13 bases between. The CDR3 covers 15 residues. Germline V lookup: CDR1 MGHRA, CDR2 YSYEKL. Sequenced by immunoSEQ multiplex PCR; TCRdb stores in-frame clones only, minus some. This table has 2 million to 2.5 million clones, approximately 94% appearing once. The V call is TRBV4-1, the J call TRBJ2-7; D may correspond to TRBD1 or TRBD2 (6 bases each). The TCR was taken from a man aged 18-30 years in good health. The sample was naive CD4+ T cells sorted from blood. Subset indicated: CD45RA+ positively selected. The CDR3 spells CASSQEGGPLYEQYF. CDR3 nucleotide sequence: TGCGCCAGCAGCCAAGAAGGGGGGCCTTTATACGAGCAGTACTTC.